The present TCR beta chain was sequenced within a study of T-cell reconstitution after alpha-beta-depleted transplantation in children. Whole-study results and caveats: High day-60 TCRbeta diversity in some patients came from surviving recipient T cells and thymic progenitors. Newly produced T cells mostly accounted for T-cell counts and diversity one year post-transplant. At around two months after transplant, the alpha-beta T cells were reportedly derived from several hundred expanded clones that came from non-depleted graft cells.

The authors prepared the TCRbeta library with unique molecular identifiers. One entry per CDR3 protein results from TCRdb running MiXCR on the PCR reads. There are over 200,000 distinct CDR3 sequences in the sample; approximately 11% occur only once, and 28% lies in the top ten. The V end lost 5 bases, the J end lost 4 bases, and 6 bases lay between the germline ends. The CDR3 is made up of 12 amino acids. Per the germline V gene, CDR1 is SNHLY and CDR2 is FYNNEI. This clonotype was seen ten or more times. What it recognizes is unknown. This sequence originates from a child under two years old with acute myeloid leukemia, due to receive a stem cell transplant. The source material was PBMCs, sampled before TCRalphabeta/CD19-depleted stem cell transplant. This sequence joins TRBV2 and TRBJ1-3, with D uncertain. CDR3 nucleotide sequence: TGTGCCAGCAGTCAAGGAGGAAACACCATATATTTT. Protein sequence: CASSQGGNTIYF.